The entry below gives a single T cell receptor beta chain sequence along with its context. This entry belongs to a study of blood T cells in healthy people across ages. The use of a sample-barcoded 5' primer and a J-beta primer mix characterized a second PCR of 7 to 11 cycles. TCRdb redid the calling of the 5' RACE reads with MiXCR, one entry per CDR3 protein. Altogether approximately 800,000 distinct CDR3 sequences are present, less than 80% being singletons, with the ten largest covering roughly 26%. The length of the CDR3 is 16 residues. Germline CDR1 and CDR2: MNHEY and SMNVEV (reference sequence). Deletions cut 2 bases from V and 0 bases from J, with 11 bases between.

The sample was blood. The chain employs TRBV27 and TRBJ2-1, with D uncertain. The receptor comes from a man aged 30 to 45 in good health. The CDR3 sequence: CASSLTQRSSYNEQFF. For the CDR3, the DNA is TGTGCCAGCAGTTTAACACAGAGGAGCTCCTACAATGAGCAGTTCTTC.